This T cell receptor beta chain was identified during a study of shared clonotypes between healthy human individuals. With respect to this clone: Its antigen is unknown.

TCRdb keeps only in-frame clones here, not all; method: immunoSEQ multiplex PCR. This table holds under 1,100,000 clones, about 75% found once. Each of the donors was a healthy adult who was HIV-negative and had not had a recent acute infection or vaccination. Overall study findings and caveats: Sampling used blood alone; tissue repertoires probably differ.

This receptor was obtained from a man aged 18 to 29 in good health. The sample was memory CD4+ T cells sorted from blood. Subset reported: CD45RA-negative fraction.

The CDR3 is CASTSASGTYEQYF. The CDR3 DNA reads TGCGCCAGCACGTCGGCTAGCGGGACGTACGAGCAGTACTTC. The V gene is TRBV10-2, the J gene TRBJ2-7; 9 bases are a match to TRBD2. CDR1 and CDR2 (germline): WSHSY, SAAADI. The CDR3 has 14 amino acids. V shed 7 bases and J 4 bases; nucleotides not matched to a gene: 8.